The rows below give T cell receptor beta chains drawn from one sample of a study of T cells in Graves' hyperthyroidism and ophthalmopathy. TCRdb re-called the multiplex PCR reads through MiXCR, storing one row per CDR3 protein. The data contain 350,000 or so distinct CDR3 sequences, over 15% of them singletons. The specimen was blood. These receptors all stem from a woman in her thirties or forties with Graves' ophthalmopathy. CDR3s include the opening cysteine and the closing phenylalanine or tryptophan. D genes are given only for firm matches. A row's size may be missing; if present it is once, few, many or a size class.

TRBV6-2/TRBV6-3	many	-	TRBJ2-2	13	CASSPPVTGELFF	TGTGCCAGCAGTCCGCCAGTGACCGGGGAGCTGTTTTTT
TRBV30	-	TRBD2	TRBJ2-2	15	CAWTGTSGNTGELFF	TGTGCCTGGACTGGGACTAGCGGGAACACCGGGGAGCTGTTTTTT
TRBV12-5	many	-	TRBJ2-3	15	CASGLGSGEADTQYF	TGTGCTAGTGGTTTGGGGTCGGGGGAGGCAGATACGCAGTATTTT
TRBV29-1	many	-	TRBJ1-1	13	CSVADRWNTEAFF	TGCAGCGTTGCGGACAGATGGAACACTGAAGCTTTCTTT
TRBV2	many	TRBD1	TRBJ1-1	14	CASSAAGGLSEAFF	TGTGCCAGCAGTGCCGCAGGGGGTCTCTCTGAAGCTTTCTTT
TRBV4-3	many	-	TRBJ2-1	16	CASSPTTGGPYNEQFF	TGCGCCAGCAGCCCTACGACAGGAGGACCCTACAATGAGCAGTTCTTC
TRBV20-1	many	-	TRBJ1-5	15	CSAFGEGRTNQPQHF	TGCAGCGCCTTCGGGGAGGGCCGAACGAATCAGCCCCAGCATTTT
TRBV12-3/TRBV12-4	-	-	TRBJ2-5	15	CASSFQVVNQETQYF	TGTGCCAGCAGTTTTCAGGTGGTCAACCAAGAGACCCAGTACTTC
TRBV12-3/TRBV12-4	many	TRBD2	TRBJ2-7	15	CASSIGLAGWEEQYF	TGTGCCAGCAGTATCGGACTAGCGGGATGGGAAGAGCAGTACTTC
TRBV20-1	many	TRBD1	TRBJ2-7	12	CSAREGQVEQYF	TGCAGTGCTAGAGAGGGACAGGTAGAGCAGTACTTC
TRBV6-5	many	TRBD1	TRBJ2-7	14	CASNRQGSSYEQYF	TGTGCCAGCAACCGACAGGGAAGCTCCTACGAGCAGTACTTC
TRBV7-2	many	-	TRBJ1-2	13	CASTSLGPYGYTF	TGTGCCAGCACCTCTTTAGGCCCATATGGCTACACCTTC
TRBV20-1	many	-	TRBJ1-1	16	CSARDGSRGKYTEAFF	TGCAGTGCTAGAGATGGTTCTCGAGGGAAGTACACTGAAGCTTTCTTT
TRBV27	many	-	TRBJ1-1	16	CASSLYGGLGNTEAFF	TGTGCCAGCAGTTTATACGGGGGTTTGGGCAACACTGAAGCTTTCTTT
TRBV13	few	TRBD2	TRBJ2-3	11	CASGSSGTQYF	TGTGCCAGCGGATCTAGCGGGACGCAGTATTTT
TRBV7-8	many	TRBD1	TRBJ2-4	14	CASSSGTGKNIQYF	TGTGCCAGCAGCTCCGGGACAGGAAAAAACATTCAGTACTTC
TRBV27	-	TRBD1	TRBJ2-2	16	CASSLSAGGKTGELFF	TGTGCCAGCAGTTTATCGGCAGGGGGCAAAACCGGGGAGCTGTTTTTT
TRBV2	many	-	TRBJ1-1	14	CASRLRHMNTEAFF	TGTGCCAGTAGATTAAGACACATGAACACTGAAGCTTTCTTT
TRBV30	-	TRBD1	TRBJ2-2	15	CAWSTGQMNTGELFF	TGTGCCTGGAGCACGGGACAGATGAACACCGGGGAGCTGTTTTTT
TRBV29-1	many	TRBD2	TRBJ2-7	14	CSVDRSGTSDEQYF	TGCAGCGTAGACAGGTCCGGGACTAGCGACGAGCAGTACTTC
TRBV10-3	-	TRBD1	TRBJ1-2	14	CAISELGQGDGYTF	TGTGCCATCAGTGAGTTGGGACAGGGAGATGGCTACACCTTC
TRBV2	-	-	TRBJ2-7	13	CASSLRAQGEQYF	TGTGCCAGCAGCCTCCGGGCCCAGGGGGAGCAGTACTTC
TRBV11-2	many	-	TRBJ1-5	17	CASSLTGGSYSNQPQHF	TGTGCCAGCAGCTTAACCGGGGGCTCGTATAGCAATCAGCCCCAGCATTTT
TRBV6-2/TRBV6-3	many	-	TRBJ1-2	12	CASSPPGRVYTF	TGTGCCAGCAGTCCTCCGGGACGTGTCTACACCTTC
TRBV20-1	-	TRBD1	TRBJ2-5	15	CSASSGTGGQETQYF	TGCAGTGCTTCCTCCGGGACAGGGGGCCAAGAGACCCAGTACTTC
TRBV10-3	many	TRBD1	TRBJ1-3	15	CAISYRTGGGNTIYF	TGTGCCATCAGCTACCGGACAGGGGGTGGAAACACCATATATTTT
TRBV7-6	many	-	TRBJ2-2	16	CASSLVSRANTGELFF	TGTGCCAGCAGCTTAGTCTCCAGGGCTAACACCGGGGAGCTGTTTTTT
TRBV6-1	-	-	TRBJ1-1	11	CASNGVGAAFF	TGTGCCAGCAATGGGGTAGGAGCAGCTTTCTTT
TRBV20-1	-	-	TRBJ2-7	12	CSAQKQGYEQYF	TGCAGTGCCCAAAAGCAGGGTTACGAGCAGTACTTC
TRBV6-1	many	TRBD1	TRBJ1-1	13	CASSKTGGTEAFF	TGTGCCAGCAGCAAAACAGGGGGCACTGAAGCTTTCTTT
TRBV6-1	many	TRBD1	TRBJ2-2	15	CASSRGQGGGGELFF	TGTGCCAGCAGCCGAGGACAGGGAGGCGGCGGGGAGCTGTTTTTT
TRBV28	few	-	TRBJ2-2	14	CASSSPGGKRELFF	TGTGCCAGCAGTTCACCGGGGGGCAAGCGGGAGCTGTTTTTT
TRBV20-1	many	-	TRBJ2-7	15	CSASDQAGKPYEQYF	TGCAGTGCTAGTGATCAAGCAGGGAAGCCCTACGAGCAGTACTTC
TRBV2	-	TRBD1	TRBJ2-7	12	CARGQVLDEQYF	TGTGCCAGGGGACAGGTTTTAGACGAGCAGTACTTC
TRBV12-3/TRBV12-4	many	-	TRBJ2-6	17	CASSFISGRSGANVLTF	TGTGCCAGCAGTTTCATTTCAGGGCGCTCTGGGGCCAACGTCCTGACTTTC
TRBV12-3/TRBV12-4	-	TRBD1	TRBJ1-2	13	CASKTGGASGYTF	TGTGCCAGCAAAACAGGGGGCGCGTCTGGCTACACCTTC
TRBV5-6	many	TRBD1	TRBJ2-7	16	CASSLWGQGSAYEQYF	TGTGCCAGCAGCTTGTGGGGACAGGGTTCAGCCTACGAGCAGTACTTC
TRBV28	many	-	TRBJ2-7	14	CASSLDGVRHEQYF	TGTGCCAGCAGTTTAGATGGGGTTCGCCACGAGCAGTACTTC
TRBV12-3/TRBV12-4	many	-	TRBJ1-1	13	CASTVWANTEAFF	TGTGCCAGCACGGTCTGGGCGAACACTGAAGCTTTCTTT
TRBV2	many	-	TRBJ2-7	14	CASSVWTANYEQYF	TGTGCCAGCAGTGTTTGGACAGCCAACTACGAGCAGTACTTC
TRBV18	-	-	TRBJ2-7	16	CASSGAGTSSSYEQYF	TGTGCCAGCTCAGGAGCCGGGACGTCAAGCTCCTACGAGCAGTACTTC
TRBV30	many	TRBD1	TRBJ1-3	16	CAWSVGGTGSGNTIYF	TGTGCCTGGAGTGTAGGCGGGACAGGGTCTGGAAACACCATATATTTT